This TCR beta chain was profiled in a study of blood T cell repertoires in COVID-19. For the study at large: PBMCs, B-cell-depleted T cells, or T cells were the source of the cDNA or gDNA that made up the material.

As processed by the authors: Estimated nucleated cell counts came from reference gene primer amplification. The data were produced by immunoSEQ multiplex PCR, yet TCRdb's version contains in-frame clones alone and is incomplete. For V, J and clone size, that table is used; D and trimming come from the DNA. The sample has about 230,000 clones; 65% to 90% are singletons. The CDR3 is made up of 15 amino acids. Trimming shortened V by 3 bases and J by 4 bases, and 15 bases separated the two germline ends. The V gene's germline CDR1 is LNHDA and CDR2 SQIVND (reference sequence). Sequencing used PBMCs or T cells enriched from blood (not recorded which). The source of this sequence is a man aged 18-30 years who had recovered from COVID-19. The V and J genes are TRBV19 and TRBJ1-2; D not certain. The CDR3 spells CASSIGLGQIYGYTF. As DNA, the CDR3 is TGTGCCAGTAGTATCGGTCTGGGCCAGATCTATGGCTACACCTTC.